These 24 T cell receptor beta chains were all obtained from the same sample, sequenced in a study of regulatory T cells in long-lasting Graves disease. HTBI primers from iRepertoire and Arm-PCR of CDR3 regions yielded the TCR beta libraries. TCRdb independently ran MiXCR on the multiplex PCR reads; one entry per CDR3 protein. The profile shows hundreds of thousands of distinct CDR3 sequences, 16% of them singletons. The time point here: newly diagnosed GD, antithyroid drugs for less than 3 months. PBMC-derived RNA was used for the TCR library. This sample was also put to use in a study of T cells in Graves' hyperthyroidism and ophthalmopathy.

This sample comprised peripheral blood mononuclear cells (PBMCs), obtained at new diagnosis, from a patient treated with antithyroid drugs. The receptors come from a woman in her 30s with Graves disease.

The gene calls are TRBV6-1 and TRBJ2-7, with a possible D match to TRBD1 (5 bases). There are 15 residues in the CDR3. The germline V gene encodes CDR1 MNHNS and CDR2 SASEGT. Trimming cost V 8 bases and J 2 bases, with 19 bases left between them. The DNA of the CDR3 is TGTGCCAGCGGACCTTTAGGGGCCCTAACCTACGAGCAGTACTTC. Its protein product is CASGPLGALTYEQYF.

This clonotype was detected ten times or more. The chain joins TRBV6-1 to TRBJ2-3, with no clear D. The CDR3 loop spans 11 amino acids. The V gene's germline CDR1 is MNHNS and CDR2 SASEGT. V was clipped by 6 bases and J by 5 bases, with 6 bases between them. This chain's CDR3 is CASRRQDTQYF. The CDR3 nucleotides are TGTGCCAGCAGACGGCAAGATACGCAGTATTTT.

This clonotype was recorded at least ten times. The chain carries TRBV7-9 and TRBJ1-2; possible D gene TRBD1, 6 bases. Per germline, CDR1 SEHNR and CDR2 FQNEAQ (reference sequence). This CDR3 is built from 14 residues. Trimming took 4 bases from V and 7 from J, leaving 16 bases between them. The CDR3 spells CASSSNPQGSGYTF. The DNA for the CDR3 is TGTGCCAGCAGCTCAAACCCACAGGGATCTGGCTACACCTTC.

The CDR3 sequence is CSAGGQAYEQYF. In DNA, the CDR3 is TGCAGTGCAGGGGGACAGGCTTACGAGCAGTACTTC. The rearrangement joins TRBV20-1 to TRBJ2-7; 8 bases fit TRBD1. CDR3 length: 12 amino acids. Germline V gene data show CDR1 as DFQATT and CDR2 as SNEGSKA (reference sequence). Unmatched junction bases numbered 5, after V lost 6 bases and J lost 4 bases.

This clonotype occurred many times. The rearrangement links TRBV20-1 to TRBJ1-1; D is uncertain. Per the germline V gene, CDR1 is DFQATT and CDR2 is SNEGSKA (reference sequence). V was shortened by 0 bases and J by 5 bases, with 7 bases between the two germline ends. This CDR3 region has 12 residues. The CDR3 DNA is TGCAGTGCTAGAGATCCGGGGACTGAAGCTTTCTTT. This translates into CSARDPGTEAFF.

This clonotype was detected only a few times. The chain employs TRBV10-3 and TRBJ2-5; 9 bases match TRBD2. Germline V gives CDR1 ENHRY, CDR2 SYGVKD. The CDR3 sequence is 16 residues long. Unmatched junction bases numbered 8, after V lost 2 bases and J lost 4 bases. CDR3 nucleotide sequence: TGTGCCATCAGTGAGACTGTAGCGGGAGAGGGAGAGACCCAGTACTTC. This codes for CAISETVAGEGETQYF.

CDR3 region: CAISEASGRSSEQYF. The DNA for the CDR3 is TGTGCCATCAGTGAGGCTAGCGGGAGATCTAGCGAGCAGTACTTC. This chain connects TRBV10-3 to TRBJ2-7; 10 nucleotides match TRBD2. The CDR3 consists of 15 residues. V trimming: 2 bases; J trimming: 6 bases; junction bases outside the gene matches: 7. Germline-derived CDR1 and CDR2 are ENHRY and SYGVKD.

This clonotype has a count of ten or more. The chain recombines TRBV10-3 with TRBJ2-3; D ambiguous. Germline V gene sequence: CDR1 ENHRY, CDR2 SYGVKD. The CDR3 covers 11 residues. V gave up 11 bases and J gave up 6 bases, with 12 bases separating them. CDR3 DNA: TGTGCCGTACCGCGGTGGGATACGCAGTATTTT. This translates into CAVPRWDTQYF.

This clonotype has at least ten counts. V is TRBV5-1 and J is TRBJ2-2; a possible D gene is TRBD2 (6 bases). V lost 5 bases and J lost 1, with 9 bases in between. CDR1 and CDR2 (germline): SGHRS, YFSETQ. There are 14 residues in the CDR3. The CDR3 nucleotides read TGCGCCAGCAGTCTGACTAGGAACACCGGGGAGCTGTTTTTT. Translating gives CASSLTRNTGELFF. Together with reference TRBV5-1 and TRBJ2-2, the CDR3 gives the full variable domain: KAGVTQTPRYLIKTRGQQVTLSCSPISGHRSVSWYQQTPGQGLQFLFEYFSETQRNKGNFPGRFSGRQFSNSRSEMNVSTLELGDSALYLCASSLTRNTGELFFGEGSRLTVL.

This clonotype was observed a handful of times. CDR3 in DNA: TGTGCCAGCCCCGGGCCCAGCGACGCGAACACCGGGGAGCTGTTTTTT. This sequence encodes CASPGPSDANTGELFF. The gene calls are TRBV6-1 and TRBJ2-2; D is undetermined. The CDR3 spans 16 residues. Germline V gene sequence: CDR1 MNHNS, CDR2 SASEGT. Trimming left V 8 bases short and J 0 bases short, with 16 bases between.

The chain joins TRBV7-9 to TRBJ1-6, with D hard to call. CDR3 length equals 13 residues. V was clipped by 4 bases and J by 8 bases, with 9 bases between them. Germline values: CDR1 SEHNR, CDR2 FQNEAQ (reference sequence). CDR3 loop: CASSYSSHSPLHF. CDR3 in DNA: TGTGCCAGCAGCTACTCAAGCCATTCACCCCTCCACTTT.

This clonotype showed up many times. V usage is TRBV7-8 and J usage is TRBJ2-1; D unresolved. In germline, CDR1 is SGHVS, CDR2 FQNEAQ. V was trimmed by 3 bases and J by 10 bases, leaving 10 bases between them. CDR3 length: 12 residues. The CDR3 DNA reads as TGTGCCAGCAGCTTTACGTTCACCGAGCAGTTCTTC. Translation: CASSFTFTEQFF. Full variable domain (remainder filled in from reference TRBV7-8 and TRBJ2-1): GAGVSQSPRYKVAKRGQDVALRCDPISGHVSLFWYQQALGQGPEFLTYFQNEAQLDKSGLPSDRFFAERPEGSVSTLKIQRTQQEDSAVYLCASSFTFTEQFFGPGTRLTVL.

The sample holds many counts of this clonotype. The chain is built from TRBV7-9 and TRBJ1-2; D not resolved. Germline CDR1 is SEHNR and CDR2 is FQNEAQ (reference sequence). Between the trimmed V and J ends, which lost 5 bases and 6 bases, there was a span of 10 bases. The CDR3 has 12 amino acids. The CDR3: CASSADGHGYTF. In DNA, the CDR3 is TGTGCCAGCAGCGCAGACGGCCATGGCTACACCTTC.

This clonotype occurred a few times. The J gene is TRBJ2-3, the V gene TRBV2; D not certain. The CDR3 totals 12 residues. Germline-derived CDR1 and CDR2 are SNHLY and FYNNEI. V lost 1 base, J lost 10 bases, and 9 bases lay in between. CDR3 residues: CASSEGSPPQYF. In DNA, the CDR3 is TGTGCCAGCAGTGAAGGGTCACCCCCGCAGTATTTT.

This rearrangement joins TRBV28 to TRBJ1-6; the match to TRBD1 covers 7 bases. Germline CDR1 is MDHEN and CDR2 is SYDVKM. This CDR3 spans 15 amino acids. The V gene end was trimmed by 6 bases and the J gene end by 5 bases; junction bases not matched to a gene: 7. The CDR3 spells CASRVDRRNNSPLHF. The DNA of the CDR3 is TGTGCCAGCAGGGTGGACAGGCGGAATAATTCACCCCTCCACTTT.

In this sample, this clonotype turned up a few times. The V and J genes are TRBV5-1 and TRBJ2-2; the D is unclear. V was pared by 3 bases and J by 0 bases, with 9 bases between. The length of the CDR3 is 15 residues. The germline gives CDR1 SGHRS, CDR2 YFSETQ. CDR3 sequence (DNA): TGCGCCAGCAGCTCGAATATAGCGAACACCGGGGAGCTGTTTTTT. Its protein product is CASSSNIANTGELFF.

In its sample, this clonotype was seen many times. J is TRBJ2-1 and V is TRBV7-9; 7 nucleotides agree with TRBD2. V lost 5 bases, J lost 9 bases, and 7 bases stayed unmatched. CDR1 and CDR2 from the germline V gene are SEHNR and FQNEAQ (reference sequence). The CDR3 runs to 13 residues. The CDR3 DNA follows: TGTGCCAGCAGCCTACGGACTAGGAGTGAGCAGTTCTTC. Translating gives CASSLRTRSEQFF.

This clonotype was found once. This CDR3 is CASSPHVGGVEQYF. As DNA, the CDR3 is TGTGCCAGCAGCCCCCATGTCGGCGGCGTCGAGCAGTACTTC. V usage is TRBV3-1 and J usage is TRBJ2-7, with D unclear. The V end was cut by 4 bases, the J end by 6 bases, with 16 bases between. The CDR3 runs to 14 residues. The germline gives CDR1 LGHDT, CDR2 YNNKEL (reference sequence).

This rearrangement joins TRBV28 to TRBJ2-7; the D gene is possibly TRBD1 (6 bases). This CDR3 comprises 13 residues. V lost 9 bases and J lost 3, with 15 bases in between. CDR1 and CDR2 (germline): MDHEN, SYDVKM. For the CDR3, the DNA is TGTGCCAGGTTCAGGACAGCCTTCTACGAGCAGTACTTC. Residues: CARFRTAFYEQYF.

In regard to this clonotype: Just one base apart from a much larger clone, this may be a read error. V and J are TRBV12-3 or TRBV12-4 and TRBJ2-3, with D perhaps matching TRBD2 (5 bases). The CDR3 contains 13 residues. The germline V and J ends were trimmed by 10 bases and 0 bases, with 11 bases remaining between them. CDR3 nucleotide sequence: TGTGCCATCCAAAGAGGGAGCACAGATACGCAGTATTTT. The encoded protein is CAIQRGSTDTQYF.

This clonotype was seen a handful of times. The CDR3 protein is CASGVRGDANYGYTF. The CDR3 region has the DNA TGTGCCAGCGGTGTCAGGGGGGACGCTAACTATGGCTACACCTTC. The chain carries TRBV7-2 and TRBJ1-2, with TRBD1 matching over 7 bases. Losses at the gene ends were 8 bases for V and 0 bases for J; bases not matched to a gene: 9. The CDR3 consists of 15 residues. The germline CDR1 and CDR2 sequences are SGHTA and FQGNSA.

This clonotype was found many times. V is TRBV7-9 and J is TRBJ2-7; TRBD2 aligns across 8 bases. Germline CDR1 reads SEHNR; CDR2 reads FQNEAQ (reference sequence). This CDR3 region has 13 residues. J gave up 3 bases and V 6 bases, and 4 bases lay outside the gene matches. CDR3 coding DNA: TGTGCCAGCAGTTACGGGAGGGACTACGAGCAGTACTTC. Translated: CASSYGRDYEQYF.

Comment on this clonotype: A read error may produce the germline difference seen at one junction end. The chain recombines TRBV18 with TRBJ2-5; 7 bases fit TRBD2. CDR1 and CDR2 from the germline V gene are KGHSH and LQKENI. This CDR3 has 13 residues. The CDR3 nucleotides are TGTGCCAGCCCACCCCCCGTCGGGGAGGGTAAGTTCTTC. Amino acids: CASPPPVGEGKFF. The variable domain in full, completed from reference TRBV18 and TRBJ2-5, reads NAGVMQNPRHLVRRRGQEARLRCSPMKGHSHVYWYRQLPEEGLKFMVYLQKENIIDESGMPKERFSAEFPKEGPSILRIQQVVRGDSAAYFCASPPPVGEGKFFGPGTRLLVL.

The J gene is TRBJ2-2, the V gene TRBV2, with D tentatively TRBD2 (7 bases). The length of the CDR3 is 14 residues. Looked up from germline, CDR1 is SNHLY and CDR2 is FYNNEI. V was clipped by 5 bases and J by 7 bases, with 14 bases between them. CDR3 region: CASSHGGLGGELFF. CDR3 coding DNA: TGTGCCAGCAGTCACGGGGGGCTTGGCGGGGAGCTGTTTTTT.